Each of the 30 T cell receptor beta chains below was sequenced from the same sample in a study of control samples from healthy donors and cancer patients. Sequencing was performed with immunoSEQ multiplex PCR; in TCRdb, only in-frame clones are kept and a portion is missing. The sample lists some 77,000 clones, about 89% seen once, with 7.6% in the top ten. Material: blood. Receptors originate from a woman aged 60-75 years in good health.

The genes are TRBV13 and TRBJ2-1; no clear D. Germline loops: CDR1 PRHDT, CDR2 FYEKMQ (reference sequence). Trimming pared 0 bases from V and 2 bases from J, leaving 8 bases between. The CDR3 spans 15 residues. CDR3 protein: CASSLGGLAYNEQFF. The CDR3 DNA follows: TGTGCCAGCAGCTTAGGCGGGTTAGCCTACAATGAGCAGTTCTTC.

The J gene is TRBJ2-2, the V gene TRBV5-5, with 8 bases that match TRBD1. J gave up 6 bases and V 4 bases, and 14 bases lay outside the gene matches. CDR3 length: 17 residues. CDR1 and CDR2 (germline): SGHKS, YYEKEE (reference sequence). The CDR3 DNA reads as TGTGCCAGCAGCCTACGAACCGGGACAGGAGCGGCCGGGGAGCTGTTTTTT. Its protein product is CASSLRTGTGAAGELFF.

The V call is TRBV9, the J call TRBJ1-2; D gene unclear. There are 12 residues in the CDR3. Trimming pared 5 bases from V and 8 bases from J, leaving 13 bases between. Germline-derived CDR1 and CDR2 are SGDLS and YYNGEE. CDR3 DNA: TGTGCCAGCAGTGGAGGAGGAGGCGGCTACACCTTC. Translation gives CASSGGGGGYTF.

The CDR3 spells CASSQEGAGVDTQYF. DNA for the CDR3: TGTGCCAGCAGCCAAGAAGGGGCGGGGGTGGATACGCAGTATTTT. The rearrangement uses TRBV4-2 and TRBJ2-3, with TRBD2 matching 7 bases. Trimming cost V 0 bases and J 6 bases; bases outside gene matches: 6. The CDR3 is made up of 15 amino acids. CDR1 and CDR2 from the germline V gene are LGHNA and YNFKEQ.

This rearrangement joins TRBV5-1 to TRBJ2-3, with D perhaps TRBD1 or TRBD2 (8 bases each). The CDR3 length is 15 residues. CDR1 and CDR2 from the germline V gene are SGHRS and YFSETQ. Trimming left V 5 bases short and J 5 bases short, with 18 bases between. CDR3 sequence reads: CASSTRGGTGDTQYF. The CDR3 bases are TGCGCCAGCAGTACCCGGGGGGGGACAGGAGATACGCAGTATTTT.

This sequence joins TRBV5-1 and TRBJ1-3, with D maybe TRBD1 (6 bases). The CDR3 sequence is 16 residues long. Trimming shortened V by 0 bases and J by 0 bases, and 10 bases separated the two germline ends. Germline CDR1 SGHRS, CDR2 YFSETQ. The CDR3 DNA reads as TGCGCCAGCAGCTTGGGACAGGTCAGCTCTGGAAACACCATATATTTT. Translating it yields CASSLGQVSSGNTIYF.

This chain joins TRBV7-2 and TRBJ2-3; TRBD2 matches 7 bases. Germline V lookup: CDR1 SGHTA, CDR2 FQGNSA. Trimming took 1 base from V and 4 from J; bases not matched to a gene: 2. The CDR3 is 14 residues long. The CDR3: CASSLDLAADTQYF. The CDR3 DNA is TGTGCCAGCAGCTTAGATCTAGCGGCAGATACGCAGTATTTT.

This clone was found a few times. This chain connects TRBV15 to TRBJ1-4; no definite D call. CDR3 length: 15 amino acids. The V gene lost 0 bases and the J gene lost 7 bases, with 12 bases spanning the gap. Per germline, CDR1 LNHNV and CDR2 YYDKDF (reference sequence). In DNA form, the CDR3 reads TGTGCCACCAGCAGAGATAATGCGTCGGGTGAAAAACTGTTTTTT. Its protein is CATSRDNASGEKLFF.

The chain uses TRBV28 and TRBJ2-4, with 12 bases identical to TRBD1. The CDR3 sequence is 18 residues long. Germline CDR1 and CDR2: MDHEN and SYDVKM. J was trimmed by 8 bases and V by 4 bases; bases with no gene match: 15. CDR3 protein: CASSSNRDRGPRRDIQYF. CDR3 bases: TGTGCCAGCAGTTCAAACCGGGACAGGGGGCCACGGAGGGACATTCAGTACTTC.

A note on this clone: Different DNA sequences within this sample yield the same CDR3. This chain joins TRBV5-1 and TRBJ1-4; 7 bases line up with TRBD1. This CDR3 is 14 amino acids long. In germline, CDR1 is SGHRS, CDR2 YFSETQ. The V gene end was trimmed by 0 bases and the J gene end by 8 bases; junction bases not matched to a gene: 4. CDR3 region: CASSLGQGGEKLFF. CDR3 coding DNA: TGCGCCAGCAGCTTGGGGCAGGGGGGGGAAAAACTGTTTTTT.

The rearrangement uses TRBV27 and TRBJ1-5, with D possibly being TRBD1 (6 bases). CDR1 MNHEY and CDR2 SMNVEV come from the germline V gene (reference sequence). The CDR3 is 17 residues long. The ends were cut back, 4 bases at V and 6 bases at J, with 22 bases in the middle. The CDR3 sequence is CASSSTGILGRGQPQHF. The DNA of the CDR3 is TGTGCCAGCAGTTCGACCGGGATCCTGGGCAGGGGTCAGCCCCAGCATTTT.

The genes are TRBV18 and TRBJ1-3; D remains unclear. In germline, CDR1 is KGHSH, CDR2 LQKENI. Trimming shortened V by 3 bases and J by 4 bases, and 13 bases separated the two germline ends. The CDR3 spans 15 residues. CDR3 region: CASSPGRELGNTIYF. The DNA of the CDR3 is TGTGCCAGCTCACCGGGGAGGGAACTCGGAAACACCATATATTTT.

The chain has TRBV18 and TRBJ2-3; no reliable D call. Between the trimmed V and J ends, which lost 2 bases and 13 bases, there was a span of 13 bases. The CDR3 has 12 amino acids. The V gene's germline CDR1 is KGHSH and CDR2 LQKENI. The CDR3 DNA reads TGTGCCAGCTCACCAGACCAGGCCACCAAGTATTTT. Protein sequence: CASSPDQATKYF. The full variable domain, completed using reference TRBV18 and TRBJ2-3, is NAGVMQNPRHLVRRRGQEARLRCSPMKGHSHVYWYRQLPEEGLKFMVYLQKENIIDESGMPKERFSAEFPKEGPSILRIQQVVRGDSAAYFCASSPDQATKYFGPGTRLTVL.

The chain joins TRBV24-1 to TRBJ1-5, with D hard to call. V was cut by 9 bases and J by 0 bases, with 8 bases left in between. CDR1 is KGHDR, CDR2 SFDVKD, per germline. The CDR3 totals 13 residues. This chain's CDR3 is CATQQDSNQPQHF. CDR3 DNA: TGTGCCACCCAGCAGGATAGCAATCAGCCCCAGCATTTT.

The chain employs TRBV6-5 and TRBJ1-1; D not resolved. Between the trimmed V and J ends, which lost 2 bases and 4 bases, there was a span of 14 bases. The germline V gene encodes CDR1 MNHEY and CDR2 SVGAGI. The CDR3 has 15 amino acids. The CDR3 is CASSYTTGWGTEAFF. CDR3 in DNA: TGTGCCAGCAGTTACACGACTGGATGGGGCACTGAAGCTTTCTTT.

The V call is TRBV10-1, the J call TRBJ2-7; the D gene is possibly TRBD1 (6 bases). The germline V gene has CDR1 WNHNN and CDR2 SYGVQD (reference sequence). The CDR3 has 14 residues. V was trimmed by 10 bases and J by 2 bases, leaving 18 bases between them. CDR3 sequence reads: CATTRPGATYEQYF. CDR3 DNA sequence: TGCGCCACTACGAGACCAGGGGCGACCTACGAGCAGTACTTC.

The chain links TRBV29-1 to TRBJ2-7; 7 nucleotides line up with TRBD1. Germline V gives CDR1 SQVTM, CDR2 ANQGSEA. Losses at the gene ends were 5 bases for V and 2 bases for J; bases not matched to a gene: 9. This CDR3 comprises 14 residues. CDR3 DNA sequence: TGCAGCGTTTCCCCCCGAGACAGGGCCTACGAGCAGTACTTC. Encoded protein: CSVSPRDRAYEQYF.

The CDR3 coding sequence is TGCGCCAGCAGCCTACGTGTAGGGGGTGCCACCGGGGAGCTGTTTTTT. Protein: CASSLRVGGATGELFF. The chain recombines TRBV4-1 with TRBJ2-2; D is possibly TRBD1 (6 bases). Trimming took 4 bases from V and 4 from J, leaving 16 bases between them. The CDR3 spans 16 residues. Germline assignment: CDR1 MGHRA and CDR2 YSYEKL.

The chain carries TRBV28 and TRBJ1-6, with no clear D. This CDR3 has 11 amino acids. The ends were cut back, 6 bases at V and 16 bases at J, with 13 bases in the middle. Germline assignment: CDR1 MDHEN and CDR2 SYDVKM. The CDR3 sequence: CASSLRALLHF. CDR3 DNA sequence: TGTGCCAGCAGCTTAAGGGCGCTTCTCCACTTT.

V gene TRBV4-1 combines with J gene TRBJ1-3; the D gene is possibly TRBD1 (6 bases). Germline V gives CDR1 MGHRA, CDR2 YSYEKL. Trimming left V 0 bases short and J 2 bases short, with 23 bases between. This CDR3 comprises 20 residues. The CDR3 here is CASSQEVVGGRGLTGNTIYF. In nucleotides, the CDR3 is TGCGCCAGCAGCCAAGAAGTGGTCGGGGGGCGCGGATTAACTGGAAACACCATATATTTT.

The chain uses TRBV7-9 and TRBJ1-4; perhaps TRBD1 as D (5 bases). Trimming pared 5 bases from V and 8 bases from J, leaving 18 bases between. The CDR3 contains 15 residues. CDR1 and CDR2 (germline): SEHNR, FQNEAQ (reference sequence). CDR3 bases: TGTGCCAGCAGCCCGACAGACCCGAGTCGGGAAAAACTGTTTTTT. Protein: CASSPTDPSREKLFF.

This clone appeared a single time. CDR3 nucleotides: TGCGCCAGCAGCCAAGATATGACGGGGGCTGAAAAACTGTTTTTT. Its translation: CASSQDMTGAEKLFF. The chain recombines TRBV4-3 with TRBJ1-4; D is possibly TRBD1 (6 bases). Trimming pared 0 bases from V and 7 bases from J, leaving 12 bases between. Germline V gene data show CDR1 as LGHNA and CDR2 as YSLEER. The CDR3 is made up of 15 amino acids.

The genes are TRBV29-1 and TRBJ2-7, with TRBD1 identical over 12 bases. This CDR3 has 13 amino acids. Trimming took 7 bases from V and 6 from J; bases not matched to a gene: 7. Germline-derived CDR1 and CDR2 are SQVTM and ANQGSEA. The CDR3 is CSATGTGGGEQYF. CDR3 bases: TGCAGCGCAACCGGGACAGGGGGCGGCGAGCAGTACTTC.

The chain couples TRBV29-1 to TRBJ1-1; 10 bases are a match to TRBD1. The CDR3 has 12 residues. In germline, CDR1 is SQVTM, CDR2 ANQGSEA. V was clipped by 7 bases and J by 3 bases; unmatched bases: 2. The CDR3 loop is CSGTGGYTEAFF. The CDR3 DNA follows: TGCAGCGGGACAGGGGGGTACACTGAAGCTTTCTTT.

This clone was found a few times. This chain connects TRBV19 to TRBJ1-5; TRBD1 might be the D (6 bases). The germline CDR1 and CDR2 sequences are LNHDA and SQIVND (reference sequence). The CDR3 covers 15 residues. Trimming stripped 1 base from V and 1 base from J, with 8 bases between. CDR3 nucleotide sequence: TGTGCCAGTAGTATAGGGGACACAAGCAATCAGCCCCAGCATTTT. It translates to CASSIGDTSNQPQHF.

This sequence joins TRBV6-4 and TRBJ2-3, with 12 bases aligning to TRBD2. The CDR3 loop spans 17 amino acids. Germline loops: CDR1 MRHNA, CDR2 SNTAGT. Losses at the gene ends were 0 bases for V and 5 bases for J; bases not matched to a gene: 6. This chain's CDR3 is CASSDSSSGGAVDTQYF. CDR3 in DNA: TGTGCCAGCAGTGACTCATCTAGCGGGGGGGCCGTAGATACGCAGTATTTT.

This chain links TRBV7-9 with TRBJ1-2, with 8 bases identical to TRBD1. Germline V gene data show CDR1 as SEHNR and CDR2 as FQNEAQ (reference sequence). After removal of 7 bases from V and 5 bases from J, the junction contained 6 bases not matched to a gene. This CDR3 has 13 residues. The CDR3 DNA reads TGTGCCAGCAACCAGGGGGCGCGGTATGGCTACACCTTC. It is translated as CASNQGARYGYTF.

The V and J genes are TRBV20-1 and TRBJ1-1, with 12 bases identical to TRBD1. After removal of 3 bases from V and 11 bases from J, the junction contained 13 bases not matched to a gene. The CDR3 has 15 residues. The germline V gene encodes CDR1 DFQATT and CDR2 SNEGSKA (reference sequence). CDR3 nucleotides: TGCAGTGCTAGTTGCCCGGGACAGGGGGCGTATGGGGCTTTCTTT. Translated, it gives CSASCPGQGAYGAFF.

J is TRBJ2-7 and V is TRBV6-6; D may be TRBD2 (5 bases). Trimming cost V 5 bases and J 3 bases, with 23 bases left between them. Germline CDR1 reads MNHNY; CDR2 reads SVGAGI (reference sequence). CDR3 size: 17 residues. The CDR3 reads CASSPPKDGIVVYEQYF. In DNA, the CDR3 is TGTGCCAGCAGTCCCCCTAAAGACGGGATTGTAGTCTACGAGCAGTACTTC.

The chain carries TRBV24-1 and TRBJ2-2, with 8 bases matching TRBD1. Germline CDR1 is KGHDR and CDR2 is SFDVKD. The CDR3 runs 15 residues. Trimming at V came to 4 bases and at J to 9 bases, leaving 9 bases not matched to a gene. CDR3 DNA sequence: TGTGCCACCAGTGACCCAGACAGGGGACGCAGGGAGCTGTTTTTT. Its protein product is CATSDPDRGRRELFF.